This T cell receptor beta chain is drawn from a study of identical twins. Each cDNA held unique molecular identifiers, and template switching gave it a universal primer site. TCRdb passed the 5' RACE reads through MiXCR, listing each CDR3 protein once. The sample lists about 530,000 distinct CDR3 sequences; about 22% were seen once. Trimming cost V 7 bases and J 7 bases, with 17 bases left between them. Germline loops: CDR1 LNHDA, CDR2 SQIVND (reference sequence). The CDR3 has 14 residues. Healthy Caucasian individuals made up all the donors. This clonotype was seen a single time. Its antigen is unknown. General study findings and limits: Because invariant MAIT and iNKT cells could be present, zero-insertion analyses could be partly confounded.

These sequences were also reported in another study, on yellow fever vaccine responses in identical twins. From that study: On the reported evidence, twins' vaccine T cell responses seemed partly convergent and partly personalized.

V and J are TRBV19 and TRBJ1-5; D is unresolved. The clonotype was recovered from a young woman in good health. The source material was CD4+ T cells sorted from blood. CDR3 protein: CASTGRDPYQPQHF. The CDR3 nucleotides read TGTGCCAGTACTGGCCGAGACCCCTACCAGCCCCAGCATTTT.